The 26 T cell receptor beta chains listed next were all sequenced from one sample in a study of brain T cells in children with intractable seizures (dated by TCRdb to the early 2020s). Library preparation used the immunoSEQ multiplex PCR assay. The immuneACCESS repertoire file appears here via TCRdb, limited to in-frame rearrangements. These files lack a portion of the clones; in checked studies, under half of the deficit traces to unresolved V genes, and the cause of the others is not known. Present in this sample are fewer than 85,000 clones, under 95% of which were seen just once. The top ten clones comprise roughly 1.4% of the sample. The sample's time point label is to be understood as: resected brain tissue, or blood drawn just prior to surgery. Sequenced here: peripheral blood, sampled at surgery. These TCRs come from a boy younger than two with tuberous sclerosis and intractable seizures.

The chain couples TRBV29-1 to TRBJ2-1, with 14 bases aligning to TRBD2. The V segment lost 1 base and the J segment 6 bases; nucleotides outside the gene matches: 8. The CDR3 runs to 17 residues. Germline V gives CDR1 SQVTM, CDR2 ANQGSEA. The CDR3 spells CSVEGPGLAGVFNEQFF. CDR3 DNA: TGCAGCGTTGAAGGCCCGGGACTAGCGGGAGTTTTCAATGAGCAGTTCTTC.

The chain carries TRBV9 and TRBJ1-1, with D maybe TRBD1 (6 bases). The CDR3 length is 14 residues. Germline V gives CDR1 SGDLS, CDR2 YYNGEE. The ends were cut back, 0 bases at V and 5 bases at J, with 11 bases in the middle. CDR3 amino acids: CASSVDPGATEAFF. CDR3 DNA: TGTGCCAGCAGCGTAGATCCGGGGGCTACTGAAGCTTTCTTT.

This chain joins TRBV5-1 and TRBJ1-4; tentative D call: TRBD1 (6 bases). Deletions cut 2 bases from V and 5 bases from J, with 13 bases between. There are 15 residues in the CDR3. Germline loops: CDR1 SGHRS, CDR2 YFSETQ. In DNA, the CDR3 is TGCGCCAGCAGCTTACAGGACAGTAAAAATGAAAAACTGTTTTTT. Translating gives CASSLQDSKNEKLFF.

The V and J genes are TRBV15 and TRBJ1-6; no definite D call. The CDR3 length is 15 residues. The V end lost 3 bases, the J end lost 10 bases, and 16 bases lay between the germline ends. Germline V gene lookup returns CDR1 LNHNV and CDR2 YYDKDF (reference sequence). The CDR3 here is CATSSSQRDESPLHF. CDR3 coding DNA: TGTGCCACCAGCAGTAGCCAGAGGGATGAGTCACCCCTCCACTTT.

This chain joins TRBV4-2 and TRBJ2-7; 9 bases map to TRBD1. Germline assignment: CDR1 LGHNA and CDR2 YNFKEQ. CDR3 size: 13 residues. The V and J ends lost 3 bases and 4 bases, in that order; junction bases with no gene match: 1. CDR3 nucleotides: TGTGCCAGCAGCCAGGACAGGGGTTACGAGCAGTACTTC. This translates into CASSQDRGYEQYF.

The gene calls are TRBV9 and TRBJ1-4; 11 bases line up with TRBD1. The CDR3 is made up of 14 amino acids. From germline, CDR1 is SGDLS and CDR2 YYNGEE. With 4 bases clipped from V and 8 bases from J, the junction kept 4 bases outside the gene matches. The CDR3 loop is CASSRTGGEEKLFF. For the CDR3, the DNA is TGTGCCAGCAGCAGGACAGGGGGCGAAGAAAAACTGTTTTTT.

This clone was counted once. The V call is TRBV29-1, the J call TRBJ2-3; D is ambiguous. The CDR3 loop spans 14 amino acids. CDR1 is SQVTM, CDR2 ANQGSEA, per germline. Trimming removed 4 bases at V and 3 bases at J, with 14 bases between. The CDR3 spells CSVATTTFTDTQYF. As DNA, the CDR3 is TGCAGCGTTGCAACAACAACATTTACAGATACGCAGTATTTT.

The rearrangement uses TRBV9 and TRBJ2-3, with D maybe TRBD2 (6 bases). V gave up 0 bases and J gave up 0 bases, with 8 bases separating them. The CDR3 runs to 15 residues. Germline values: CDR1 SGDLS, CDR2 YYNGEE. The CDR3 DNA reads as TGTGCCAGCAGCGTAGGGAGCGGGAGCACAGATACGCAGTATTTT. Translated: CASSVGSGSTDTQYF.

The CDR3 DNA is TGTGCCAGCAGTGTCTACAGGGTCCAAGAGACCCAGTACTTC. Encoded protein: CASSVYRVQETQYF. The chain employs TRBV2 and TRBJ2-5; tentatively, D is TRBD1 (6 bases). V was cut by 4 bases and J by 1 base, with 10 bases left in between. CDR1 is SNHLY and CDR2 is FYNNEI in the germline V gene. CDR3 length: 14 amino acids. Based on the CDR3 plus reference TRBV2 and TRBJ2-5, the full variable domain is EPEVTQTPSHQVTQMGQEVILRCVPISNHLYFYWYRQILGQKVEFLVSFYNNEISEKSEIFDDQFSVERPDGSNFTLKIRSTKLEDSAMYFCASSVYRVQETQYFGPGTRLLVL.

The CDR3 bases are TGTGCCAGTAGACTAGCGGGAGGTGTCGAGCAGTACTTC. Its translation: CASRLAGGVEQYF. The chain employs TRBV25-1 and TRBJ2-7; TRBD2 aligns across 13 bases. Per the germline V gene, CDR1 is MGHDK and CDR2 is SYGVNS. The CDR3 sequence is 13 residues long. J was trimmed by 6 bases and V by 9 bases; bases with no gene match: 5.

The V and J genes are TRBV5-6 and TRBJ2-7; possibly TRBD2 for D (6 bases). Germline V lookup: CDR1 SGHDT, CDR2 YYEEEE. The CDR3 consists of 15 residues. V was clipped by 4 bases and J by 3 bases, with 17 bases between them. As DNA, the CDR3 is TGTGCCAGCAGCCTCCCACCCGGGACTGTCTACGAGCAGTACTTC. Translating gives CASSLPPGTVYEQYF. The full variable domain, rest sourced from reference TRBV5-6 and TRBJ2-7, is DAGVTQSPTHLIKTRGQQVTLRCSPKSGHDTVSWYQQALGQGPQFIFQYYEEEERQRGNFPDRFSGHQFPNYSSELNVNALLLGDSALYLCASSLPPGTVYEQYFGPGTRLTVT.

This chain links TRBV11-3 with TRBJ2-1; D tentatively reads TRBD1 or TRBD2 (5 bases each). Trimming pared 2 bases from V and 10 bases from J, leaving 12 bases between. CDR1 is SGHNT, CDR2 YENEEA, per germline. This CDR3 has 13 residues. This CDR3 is CASSLNGGTEQFF. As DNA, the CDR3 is TGTGCCAGCAGCTTAAATGGTGGGACCGAGCAGTTCTTC.

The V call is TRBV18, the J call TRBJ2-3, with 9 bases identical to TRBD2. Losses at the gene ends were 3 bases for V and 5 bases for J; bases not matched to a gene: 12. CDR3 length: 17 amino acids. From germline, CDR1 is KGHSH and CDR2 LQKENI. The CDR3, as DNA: TGTGCCAGCTCACCCGACCTTAGCGGGAGTCTAGTAGATACGCAGTATTTT. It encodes CASSPDLSGSLVDTQYF.

In nucleotides, the CDR3 is TGCGCCAGCAGCCTGACAGGGGCACCTGGGGCCAACGTCCTGACTTTC. It yields the protein CASSLTGAPGANVLTF. The chain has TRBV5-1 and TRBJ2-6, with 8 bases fitting TRBD1. Germline V CDR1 and CDR2: SGHRS, YFSETQ. The V segment lost 4 bases and the J segment 2 bases; nucleotides outside the gene matches: 5. CDR3 length: 16 amino acids. The entire variable domain, with the rest obtained from reference TRBV5-1 and TRBJ2-6, is as follows: KAGVTQTPRYLIKTRGQQVTLSCSPISGHRSVSWYQQTPGQGLQFLFEYFSETQRNKGNFPGRFSGRQFSNSRSEMNVSTLELGDSALYLCASSLTGAPGANVLTFGAGSRLTVL.

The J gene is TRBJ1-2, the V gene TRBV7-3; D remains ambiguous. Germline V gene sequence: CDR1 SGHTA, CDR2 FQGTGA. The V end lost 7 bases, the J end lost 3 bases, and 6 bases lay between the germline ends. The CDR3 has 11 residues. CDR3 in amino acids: CASTWDYGYTF. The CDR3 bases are TGTGCCAGCACCTGGGACTATGGCTACACCTTC.

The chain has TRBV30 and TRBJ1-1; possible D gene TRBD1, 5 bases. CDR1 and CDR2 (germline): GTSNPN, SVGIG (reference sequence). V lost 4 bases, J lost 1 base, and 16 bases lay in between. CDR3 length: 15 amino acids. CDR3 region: CAWIVETGWNTEAFF. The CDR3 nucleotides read TGTGCCTGGATCGTTGAAACAGGATGGAACACTGAAGCTTTCTTT.

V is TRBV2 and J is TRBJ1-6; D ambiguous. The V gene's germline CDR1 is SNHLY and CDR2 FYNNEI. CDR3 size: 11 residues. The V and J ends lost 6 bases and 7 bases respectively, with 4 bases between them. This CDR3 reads CASSANSPLHF. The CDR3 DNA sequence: TGTGCCAGCAGCGCCAATTCACCCCTCCACTTT.

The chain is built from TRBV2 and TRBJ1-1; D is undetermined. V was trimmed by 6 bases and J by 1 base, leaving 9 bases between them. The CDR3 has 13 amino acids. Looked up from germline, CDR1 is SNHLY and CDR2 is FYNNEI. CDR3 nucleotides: TGTGCCAGCAGGATACAACGGAACACTGAAGCTTTCTTT. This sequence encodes CASRIQRNTEAFF.

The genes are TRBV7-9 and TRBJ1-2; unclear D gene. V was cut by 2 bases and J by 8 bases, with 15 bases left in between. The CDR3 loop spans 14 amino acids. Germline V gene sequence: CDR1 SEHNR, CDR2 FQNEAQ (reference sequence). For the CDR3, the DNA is TGTGCCAGCAGCTTAAGGTCTCTGGAAGGCGGCTACACCTTC. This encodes CASSLRSLEGGYTF.

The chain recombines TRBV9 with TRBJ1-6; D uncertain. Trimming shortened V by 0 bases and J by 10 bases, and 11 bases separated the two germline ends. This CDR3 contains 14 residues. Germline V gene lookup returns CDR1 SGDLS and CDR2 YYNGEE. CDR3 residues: CASSVEGAGSPLHF. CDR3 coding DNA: TGTGCCAGCAGCGTAGAGGGTGCTGGGTCACCCCTCCACTTT. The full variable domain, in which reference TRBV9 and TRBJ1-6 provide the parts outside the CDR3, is DSGVTQTPKHLITATGQRVTLRCSPRSGDLSVYWYQQSLDQGLQFLIQYYNGEERAKGNILERFSAQQFPDLHSELNLSSLELGDSALYFCASSVEGAGSPLHFGNGTRLTVT.

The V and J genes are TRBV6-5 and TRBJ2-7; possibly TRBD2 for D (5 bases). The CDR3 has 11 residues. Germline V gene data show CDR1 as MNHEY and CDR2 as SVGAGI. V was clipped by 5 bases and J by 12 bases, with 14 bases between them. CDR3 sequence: CASSLARMWYF. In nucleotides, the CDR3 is TGTGCCAGCAGTCTAGCCCGTATGTGGTACTTC.

CDR3 amino acids: CASSRRLAASTDTQYF. CDR3 in DNA: TGTGCCAGCAGCCGGAGACTAGCCGCTAGCACAGATACGCAGTATTTT. This chain joins TRBV4-2 and TRBJ2-3; 7 positions agree with TRBD2. Germline V gene sequence: CDR1 LGHNA, CDR2 YNFKEQ. The CDR3 is made up of 16 amino acids. With V trimmed by 4 bases and J by 0 bases, 7 bases remained unmatched.

The CDR3 DNA follows: TGTGCCAGCAGCCAAGATTATTGGACAGATACGCAGTATTTT. It specifies CASSQDYWTDTQYF. The chain employs TRBV14 and TRBJ2-3, with unresolved D. Germline CDR1 and CDR2: SGHDN and FVKESK. Trimming cost V 0 bases and J 3 bases, with 7 bases left between them. The CDR3 contains 14 residues.

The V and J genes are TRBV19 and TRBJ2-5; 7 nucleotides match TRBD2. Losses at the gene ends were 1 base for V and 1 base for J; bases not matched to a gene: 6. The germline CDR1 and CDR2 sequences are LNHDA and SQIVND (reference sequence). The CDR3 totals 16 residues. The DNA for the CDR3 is TGTGCCAGTAGTATAGGGACTAGAGTCGTCCAAGAGACCCAGTACTTC. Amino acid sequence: CASSIGTRVVQETQYF.

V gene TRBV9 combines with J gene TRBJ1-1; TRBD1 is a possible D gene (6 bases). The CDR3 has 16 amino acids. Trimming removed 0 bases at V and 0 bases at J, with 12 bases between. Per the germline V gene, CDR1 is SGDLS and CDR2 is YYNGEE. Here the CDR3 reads CASSVVRGGVNTEAFF. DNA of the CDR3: TGTGCCAGCAGCGTAGTCAGGGGCGGGGTGAACACTGAAGCTTTCTTT. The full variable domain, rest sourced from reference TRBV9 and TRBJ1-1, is DSGVTQTPKHLITATGQRVTLRCSPRSGDLSVYWYQQSLDQGLQFLIQYYNGEERAKGNILERFSAQQFPDLHSELNLSSLELGDSALYFCASSVVRGGVNTEAFFGQGTRLTVV.

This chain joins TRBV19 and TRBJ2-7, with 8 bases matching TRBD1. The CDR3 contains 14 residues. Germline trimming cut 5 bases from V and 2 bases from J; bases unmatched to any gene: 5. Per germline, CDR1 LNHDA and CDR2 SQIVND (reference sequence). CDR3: CASSLDRGPYEQYF. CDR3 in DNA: TGTGCCAGTAGTCTTGACAGGGGTCCCTACGAGCAGTACTTC.